This TCR beta chain was sequenced in a study of quantifying T cell responses using KT2 cells. Overall study context: Reverse transcription used primers in the TCR alpha and beta constant regions.

Each cDNA got a UMI-containing oligo ligated at its 3' end. First-round PCR used approximately 4 cycles and beta primers RC1.1 and RC1.2 covering TRBC1 and TRBC2. TCRdb ran MiXCR on the UMI-ligation and nested PCR reads and lists one entry per CDR3 protein. The data show roughly 51,000 distinct CDR3 sequences, 10% to 15% seen once. Germline V CDR1 and CDR2: SQVTM, ANQGSEA. V lost 4 bases and J lost 8; bases outside the gene matches: 5. The CDR3 has 13 amino acids. This clonotype was seen many times. V and J are TRBV29-1 and TRBJ2-1, with 10 positions matching TRBD1. The sample consisted of PBMCs spiked with cells of the T cell clone KT2. The origin of this receptor is a human donor. The CDR3 reads CSVADRGSYEQFF. CDR3 DNA: TGCAGCGTTGCGGACAGGGGGTCATATGAGCAGTTCTTC.